A single sample is the source of the 13 T cell receptor beta chains below, sequenced in a study of cytomegalovirus exposure and HLA in healthy donors. This PCR relied on a set of 60 Vbeta primers and 13 Jbeta primers. Clones were sequenced by immunoSEQ multiplex PCR, and TCRdb holds only the in-frame ones, with some missing. The table has some 200,000 clones, around four fifths seen once. Sequencing used PBMCs. These receptors all stem from a woman between 50 and 59 years old in good health and CMV-seropositive.

This clone was counted a single time. One end of the junction varies from germline; a read error may be responsible. Other DNA sequences in this specimen translate into the identical CDR3. The rearrangement uses TRBV7-2 and TRBJ1-6; D unclear. CDR1 is SGHTA, CDR2 FQGNSA, per germline. The CDR3 loop spans 15 amino acids. CDR3 nucleotides: TGTGCCAGCAGCTTACGTGCAGTTCCAAATTCACCCCTCCATTTT. It translates to CASSLRAVPNSPLHF.

The rearrangement links TRBV7-2 to TRBJ2-7; tentative D call: TRBD1 (6 bases). V lost 5 bases and J lost 3, with 17 bases in between. The CDR3 spans 15 residues. Looked up from germline, CDR1 is SGHTA and CDR2 is FQGNSA. CDR3 sequence reads: CASSTRGTGIYEQYF. The CDR3 DNA reads TGTGCCAGCAGCACAAGGGGGACGGGGATCTACGAGCAGTACTTC.

V and J are TRBV19 and TRBJ2-5; 7 bases align to TRBD2. V shed 5 bases, J shed 4 bases, and the junction held 7 bases outside the gene matches. In germline, CDR1 is LNHDA, CDR2 SQIVND (reference sequence). The CDR3 spans 14 residues. CDR3 coding DNA: TGTGCCAGTAGTGACGGGGGGATCTCAGAGACCCAGTACTTC. Translating gives CASSDGGISETQYF.

The chain carries TRBV21-1 and TRBJ2-7; TRBD2, the table's D call, was not compared with the DNA. TRBV21-1 is shown as a pseudogene. CDR3 length: 12 residues. CDR3 in DNA: TGTGCCAGCAATCGGAACTACTACGAGCAGTACTTC. Encoded protein: CASNRNYYEQYF.

The chain has TRBV6-5 and TRBJ1-1; 9 nucleotides align to TRBD1. Trimming took 6 bases from V and 3 from J; bases not matched to a gene: 5. Germline assignment: CDR1 MNHEY and CDR2 SVGAGI. The CDR3 totals 14 residues. The CDR3 sequence is CASSRGQGYTEAFF. The CDR3 bases are TGTGCCAGCAGCCGTGGACAGGGGTACACTGAAGCTTTCTTT.

The genes are TRBV11-2 and TRBJ2-1; 12 bases are shared with TRBD2. This CDR3 contains 15 residues. Germline V gene lookup returns CDR1 SGHAT and CDR2 FQNNGV. V shed 6 bases, J shed 4 bases, and the junction held 4 bases outside the gene matches. CDR3 protein: CASRGLAGLYNEQFF. CDR3 DNA: TGTGCCAGCAGAGGACTAGCGGGGCTTTACAATGAGCAGTTCTTC.

The rearrangement joins TRBV15 to TRBJ1-3; D not certain. Germline V gene lookup returns CDR1 LNHNV and CDR2 YYDKDF (reference sequence). This CDR3 has 17 residues. Trimming removed 3 bases at V and 0 bases at J, with 15 bases between. CDR3 DNA: TGTGCCACCAGCAGTAGGTTCGAGGGCAACTCTGGAAACACCATATATTTT. It codes for CATSSRFEGNSGNTIYF.

This clone came up a few times. V is TRBV28 and J is TRBJ2-2; D is perhaps TRBD2 (6 bases). The V end lost 7 bases, the J end lost 6 bases, and 15 bases lay between the germline ends. This CDR3 region has 14 residues. CDR1 is MDHEN and CDR2 is SYDVKM in the germline V gene. CDR3 in amino acids: CASIPGVTPGELFF. CDR3 nucleotide sequence: TGTGCCAGCATCCCGGGAGTCACCCCCGGGGAGCTGTTTTTT.

The chain couples TRBV7-2 to TRBJ2-5; 11 nucleotides align to TRBD2. The trim removed 5 bases at V and 0 bases at J, leaving 8 bases unmatched. Germline V CDR1 and CDR2: SGHTA, FQGNSA. This CDR3 has 17 residues. CDR3 loop: CASSIAPSGGYQETQYF. The CDR3 DNA follows: TGTGCCAGCAGCATTGCCCCTAGCGGGGGGTACCAAGAGACCCAGTACTTC.

The chain employs TRBV19 and TRBJ1-2, with 8 nucleotides matching TRBD1. With V trimmed by 4 bases and J by 8 bases, 12 bases remained unmatched. The CDR3 has 15 residues. Germline V gives CDR1 LNHDA, CDR2 SQIVND (reference sequence). CDR3 DNA: TGTGCCAGTAGTACCCGGACAGGGCCTTTGCTCGGCTACACCTTC. This gives the protein CASSTRTGPLLGYTF.

This sequence joins TRBV5-1 and TRBJ2-2; tentatively, D is TRBD2 (6 bases). Germline lookup yields CDR1 SGHRS and CDR2 YFSETQ. This CDR3 is built from 14 residues. V was trimmed by 6 bases and J by 6 bases, leaving 15 bases between them. The CDR3 region is CASTSGPGAGELFF. Here the CDR3 DNA reads TGCGCCAGCACTTCGGGCCCGGGGGCCGGGGAGCTGTTTTTT.

The rearrangement links TRBV6-6 to TRBJ2-5, with 10 bases that match TRBD2. With V trimmed by 0 bases and J by 7 bases, 5 bases remained unmatched. There are 15 residues in the CDR3. Germline V CDR1 and CDR2: MNHNY, SVGAGI (reference sequence). This CDR3 reads CASSYSSGGVRTQYF. DNA of the CDR3: TGTGCCAGCAGTTACTCGAGCGGGGGGGTCCGGACCCAGTACTTC.

The J gene is TRBJ2-1, the V gene TRBV7-2, with a tentative D call TRBD1 (5 bases). Looked up from germline, CDR1 is SGHTA and CDR2 is FQGNSA. V gave up 2 bases and J gave up 1 base, with 9 bases separating them. The CDR3 is 15 residues long. The CDR3 protein is CASSLRGQSYNEQFF. CDR3 bases: TGTGCCAGCAGCTTAAGGGGCCAGTCCTACAATGAGCAGTTCTTC.